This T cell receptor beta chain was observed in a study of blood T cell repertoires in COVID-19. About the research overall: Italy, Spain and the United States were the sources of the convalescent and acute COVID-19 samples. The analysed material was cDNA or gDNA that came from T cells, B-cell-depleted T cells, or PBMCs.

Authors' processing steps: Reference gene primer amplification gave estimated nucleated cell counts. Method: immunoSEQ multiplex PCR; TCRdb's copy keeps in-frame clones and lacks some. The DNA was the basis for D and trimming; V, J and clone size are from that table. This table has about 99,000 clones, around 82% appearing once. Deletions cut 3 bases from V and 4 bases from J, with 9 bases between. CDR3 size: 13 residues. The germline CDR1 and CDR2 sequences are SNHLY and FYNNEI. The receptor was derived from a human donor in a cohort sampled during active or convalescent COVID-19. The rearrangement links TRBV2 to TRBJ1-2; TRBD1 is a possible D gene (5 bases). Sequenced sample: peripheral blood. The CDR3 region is CASSDMGGYGYTF. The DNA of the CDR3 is TGTGCCAGCAGTGACATGGGGGGCTATGGCTACACCTTC.